The clone carrying this T cell receptor (beta chain) was counted only a few times. No antigen is known for it. The CDR3 totals 14 residues. Trimming removed 0 bases at V and 2 bases at J, with 5 bases between. Germline values: CDR1 MGHRA, CDR2 YSYEKL. Each CDR3 protein is one row after TCRdb ran MiXCR on the 5' RACE reads. The profile covers a few hundred thousand distinct CDR3 sequences, with around an eighth appearing a single time and 7.2% taken by the ten largest. The data stem from a study of identical twins. Study-wide points: Beta clonotypes that were abundant in cord blood contained fewer insertions, a pattern absent from memory repertoires.

The data were also submitted as part of a second study, on yellow fever vaccine responses in identical twins.

The receptor's source is a woman younger than 35 in good health. Material: CD8+ T cells sorted from blood. The chain is built from TRBV4-1 and TRBJ1-3, with unresolved D. The CDR3 sequence: CASSQDWPGNTIYF. The CDR3 nucleotides are TGCGCCAGCAGCCAAGATTGGCCTGGAAACACCATATATTTT.